This T cell receptor (beta chain) was documented in a study of CD4 T cells in relation to SARS-CoV-2 and coronaviruses. For the study at large: The restricting HLA molecule for shared crossreactive spike epitopes was mapped. Study outcomes and limitations: The assay detects memory recall responses, not culture-primed primary responses. Pre-pandemic and post-infection samples never came from the same donor.

CD4+ T cells from unexposed donors were obtained before the COVID-19 pandemic (2011-2018). The germline CDR1 and CDR2 sequences are SGHTA and FQGNSA. The CDR3 consists of 16 residues. After removal of 0 bases from V and 4 bases from J, the junction contained 2 bases not matched to a gene. Naive and memory CD4+ T cell DNA was deep-sequenced without culture. Data came from immunoSEQ multiplex PCR; TCRdb stores just in-frame clones and leaves some out. The repertoire holds just under 65,000 clones, with about 94% as singletons. Concerning this clone: Antigen unknown.

The chain has TRBV7-2 and TRBJ2-2; 10 nucleotides align to TRBD1. Specimen: naive CD4+ T cells from PBMCs. The subset denotes: naive CD4+ T cells isolated by negative enrichment. The receptor was derived from a human donor in good health. The CDR3 sequence: CASSLAGQGFTGELFF. DNA for the CDR3: TGTGCCAGCAGCTTAGCGGGACAGGGGTTCACCGGGGAGCTGTTTTTT.